Listed here are 16 T cell receptor beta chains from one sample, sequenced in a study of T cell responses to AZD1222 COVID-19 vaccine. Here immunoSEQ multiplex PCR was the method, and the copy in TCRdb shows in-frame clones only, minus some. The data show 120,000 to 150,000 clones, more than 75% seen once. Material: peripheral blood, obtained on day 0 of MenACWY control vaccination. The receptors derive from an adult in good health.

J is TRBJ2-2 and V is TRBV9, with no clear D. Deletions cut 1 base from V and 5 bases from J, with 3 bases between. There are 12 residues in the CDR3. Per germline, CDR1 SGDLS and CDR2 YYNGEE. For the CDR3, the DNA is TGTGCCAGCAGCGTATTTACCGGGGAGCTGTTTTTT. Translation gives CASSVFTGELFF.

This clone was found a few times. The chain is built from TRBV5-6 and TRBJ1-1; D is undetermined. Germline V gene sequence: CDR1 SGHDT, CDR2 YYEEEE. With 3 bases removed from V and 0 bases from J, the gap between germline ends came to 15 bases. The CDR3 totals 16 residues. CDR3 sequence reads: CASSYLTDLMNTEAFF. The CDR3 DNA reads as TGTGCCAGCAGCTACTTGACGGATTTAATGAACACTGAAGCTTTCTTT.

The chain carries TRBV19 and TRBJ1-5; a weak D match, TRBD1 (5 bases). Trimming removed 1 base at V and 5 bases at J, with 15 bases between. The CDR3 is made up of 16 amino acids. Germline V gene lookup returns CDR1 LNHDA and CDR2 SQIVND (reference sequence). CDR3 nucleotides: TGTGCCAGTAGTATAGGAGGAAGGGGAGCCGATCAGCCCCAGCATTTT. Translating it yields CASSIGGRGADQPQHF. The full variable domain, in which reference TRBV19 and TRBJ1-5 provide the parts outside the CDR3, is DGGITQSPKYLFRKEGQNVTLSCEQNLNHDAMYWYRQDPGQGLRLIYYSQIVNDFQKGDIAEGYSVSREKKESFPLTVTSAQKNPTAFYLCASSIGGRGADQPQHFGDGTRLSIL.

DNA for the CDR3: TGTGCCAGCAGTTACCTTAGGGGCTCGAACACTGAAGCTTTCTTT. This translates into CASSYLRGSNTEAFF. J is TRBJ1-1 and V is TRBV6-6; a weak D match, TRBD1 (5 bases). CDR3 length equals 15 residues. Germline V gene sequence: CDR1 MNHNY, CDR2 SVGAGI (reference sequence). The V end was cut by 2 bases, the J end by 1 base, with 11 bases between.

The rearrangement links TRBV28 to TRBJ2-1; 13 positions agree with TRBD2. Trimming at V came to 6 bases and at J to 14 bases, leaving 13 bases not matched to a gene. The CDR3 is 15 residues long. In germline, CDR1 is MDHEN, CDR2 SYDVKM. Here the CDR3 reads CASRATSGGAGGKFF. The DNA of the CDR3 is TGTGCCAGCAGGGCTACTAGCGGGGGGGCCGGTGGGAAGTTCTTC.

The chain combines TRBV18 with TRBJ1-4, with unresolved D. Germline V gene lookup returns CDR1 KGHSH and CDR2 LQKENI. CDR3 size: 15 residues. The V gene lost 6 bases and the J gene lost 5 bases, with 16 bases spanning the gap. Here the CDR3 reads CASSHSKGENEKLFF. The CDR3 bases are TGTGCCAGCTCCCACAGCAAGGGAGAGAATGAAAAACTGTTTTTT.

The chain recombines TRBV27 with TRBJ1-1; 7 positions agree with TRBD1. CDR1 is MNHEY, CDR2 SMNVEV, per germline (reference sequence). With 5 bases clipped from V and 4 bases from J, the junction kept 4 bases outside the gene matches. CDR3 size: 13 residues. In DNA form, the CDR3 reads TGTGCCAGCAGTCCTCCAGGGGGCACTGAAGCTTTCTTT. This gives the protein CASSPPGGTEAFF.

The chain couples TRBV7-8 to TRBJ2-5; tentatively, D is TRBD1 (6 bases). Per the germline V gene, CDR1 is SGHVS and CDR2 is FQNEAQ. Trimming cost V 2 bases and J 7 bases, with 17 bases left between them. The CDR3 is 15 residues long. CDR3 bases: TGTGCCAGCAGCTTAAAGGGGGATCCGACGGGGACCCAGTACTTC. It specifies CASSLKGDPTGTQYF. Full variable domain (remainder filled in from reference TRBV7-8 and TRBJ2-5): GAGVSQSPRYKVAKRGQDVALRCDPISGHVSLFWYQQALGQGPEFLTYFQNEAQLDKSGLPSDRFFAERPEGSVSTLKIQRTQQEDSAVYLCASSLKGDPTGTQYFGPGTRLLVL.

The chain employs TRBV28 and TRBJ2-1, with D possibly TRBD2 on 6 matching bases. The V end lost 6 bases, the J end lost 4 bases, and 13 bases lay between the germline ends. CDR1 MDHEN and CDR2 SYDVKM come from the germline V gene. The length of the CDR3 is 14 residues. Here the CDR3 reads CASRRVGGYNEQFF. CDR3 in DNA: TGTGCCAGCAGACGGGTGGGGGGATACAATGAGCAGTTCTTC.

The chain couples TRBV7-2 to TRBJ1-2; 8 nucleotides agree with TRBD1. V lost 1 base, J lost 5 bases, and 6 bases stayed unmatched. Per the germline V gene, CDR1 is SGHTA and CDR2 is FQGNSA. The CDR3 totals 15 residues. This chain's CDR3 is CASSLGRTGRYGYTF. For the CDR3, the DNA is TGTGCCAGCAGCTTAGGACGGACAGGGAGGTATGGCTACACCTTC.

The gene calls are TRBV18 and TRBJ2-1; 11 nucleotides align to TRBD2. The trim removed 3 bases at V and 4 bases at J, leaving 5 bases unmatched. The germline gives CDR1 KGHSH, CDR2 LQKENI. The CDR3 length is 16 residues. CDR3: CASSPPGTSGYNEQFF. In nucleotides, the CDR3 is TGTGCCAGCTCACCCCCCGGGACTAGCGGATACAATGAGCAGTTCTTC.

For this clone: Additional DNA sequences in this sample encode the identical CDR3. V is TRBV19 and J is TRBJ2-1, with 10 nucleotides matching TRBD1. From germline, CDR1 is LNHDA and CDR2 SQIVND (reference sequence). Trimming took 4 bases from V and 7 from J; bases not matched to a gene: 4. CDR3 length equals 14 residues. The CDR3 sequence: CASSRDRGGNEQFF. The CDR3 coding sequence is TGTGCCAGTAGTAGGGACAGGGGAGGGAATGAGCAGTTCTTC.

This chain joins TRBV6-5 and TRBJ2-7, with D possibly being TRBD1 (5 bases). CDR1 is MNHEY, CDR2 SVGAGI, per germline. The CDR3 has 14 residues. Trimming removed 6 bases from V and 1 base from J, with 13 bases in between. DNA for the CDR3: TGTGCCAGCAGGGGTGGGGCCGCGTCCTACGAGCAGTACGTC. This encodes CASRGGAASYEQYV.

This chain joins TRBV24-1 and TRBJ2-1; D gene uncertain. Trimming took off 1 base at V and 0 bases at J, with 3 bases between the two ends. The CDR3 runs to 14 residues. Germline CDR1 and CDR2: KGHDR and SFDVKD. This CDR3 is CATSDLGSYNEQFF. The CDR3 DNA reads TGTGCCACCAGTGATTTAGGCTCCTACAATGAGCAGTTCTTC.

This clone showed up just once. The chain uses TRBV4-1 and TRBJ1-4; 7 nucleotides match TRBD1. Trimming at V came to 1 base and at J to 5 bases, leaving 10 bases not matched to a gene. Germline assignment: CDR1 MGHRA and CDR2 YSYEKL. This CDR3 has 17 amino acids. The CDR3 DNA follows: TGCGCCAGCAGCCAAGGGAGGACACAGGGGCAGAATGAAAAACTGTTTTTT. Residues: CASSQGRTQGQNEKLFF.

This rearrangement joins TRBV28 to TRBJ2-5; D gene unclear. Germline CDR1 reads MDHEN; CDR2 reads SYDVKM. There are 16 residues in the CDR3. Trimming cost V 2 bases and J 5 bases, with 18 bases left between them. The CDR3 coding sequence is TGTGCCAGCAGTTTAATCGGAAACCCGCAGGAGGAGACCCAGTACTTC. Protein sequence: CASSLIGNPQEETQYF.